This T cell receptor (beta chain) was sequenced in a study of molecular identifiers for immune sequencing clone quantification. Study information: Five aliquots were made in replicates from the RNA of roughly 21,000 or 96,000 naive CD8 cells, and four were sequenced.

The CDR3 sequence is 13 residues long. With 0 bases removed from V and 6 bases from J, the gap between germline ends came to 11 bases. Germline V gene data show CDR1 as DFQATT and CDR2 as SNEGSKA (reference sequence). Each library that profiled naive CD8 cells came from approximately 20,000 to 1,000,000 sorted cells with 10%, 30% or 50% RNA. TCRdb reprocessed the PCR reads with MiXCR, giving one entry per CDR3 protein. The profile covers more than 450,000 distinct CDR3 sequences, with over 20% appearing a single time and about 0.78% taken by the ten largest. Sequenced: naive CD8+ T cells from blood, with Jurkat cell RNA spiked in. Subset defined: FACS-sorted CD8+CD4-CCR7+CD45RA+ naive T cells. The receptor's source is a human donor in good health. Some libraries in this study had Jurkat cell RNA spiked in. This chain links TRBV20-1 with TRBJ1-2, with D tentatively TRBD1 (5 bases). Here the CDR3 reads CSARDAGDHGYTF. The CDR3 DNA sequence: TGCAGTGCTAGAGACGCGGGGGACCATGGCTACACCTTC.